One and the same sample provided the 32 T cell receptor beta chains below, sequenced in a study of cytomegalovirus exposure and HLA in healthy donors. Primers: 60 Vbeta forward and 13 Jbeta reverse. Repertoires were generated with immunoSEQ multiplex PCR, while TCRdb's copy carries only in-frame clones and drops some. The sample includes roughly 100,000 clones, roughly 69% seen only once; the top ten take 3.5% to 4%. The sequencing input was PBMCs. These receptors all come from a man aged 30 to 45 in good health and CMV-seropositive.

The gene calls are TRBV7-9 and TRBJ2-3, with 7 nucleotides matching TRBD2. This CDR3 has 14 amino acids. Germline V CDR1 and CDR2: SEHNR, FQNEAQ (reference sequence). The ends lost 0 bases at V and 5 bases at J; junction bases unmatched: 2. CDR3 region: CASSLAGGGDTQYF. CDR3 bases: TGTGCCAGCAGCTTAGCGGGGGGGGGAGATACGCAGTATTTT.

The chain is built from TRBV25-1 and TRBJ1-6, with 7 bases identical to TRBD1. After removal of 8 bases from V and 9 bases from J, the junction contained 4 bases not matched to a gene. The CDR3 spans 12 residues. Germline V gives CDR1 MGHDK, CDR2 SYGVNS. In DNA form, the CDR3 reads TGTGCCAGCGGACAGGATTTTTCACCCCTCCACTTT. It is translated as CASGQDFSPLHF.

This chain joins TRBV9 and TRBJ2-7, with TRBD1 as a possible D gene (5 bases). Germline V gene data show CDR1 as SGDLS and CDR2 as YYNGEE. The length of the CDR3 is 12 residues. The V end lost 5 bases, the J end lost 4 bases, and 10 bases lay between the germline ends. The CDR3 DNA reads as TGTGCCAGCAGTTCCCAGGGTTACGAGCAGTACTTC. As protein: CASSSQGYEQYF. Using reference TRBV9 and TRBJ2-7 for the parts outside the CDR3, the full variable domain is DSGVTQTPKHLITATGQRVTLRCSPRSGDLSVYWYQQSLDQGLQFLIQYYNGEERAKGNILERFSAQQFPDLHSELNLSSLELGDSALYFCASSSQGYEQYFGPGTRLTVT.

V is TRBV10-3 and J is TRBJ1-5; tentatively, D is TRBD1 (5 bases). This CDR3 spans 14 amino acids. Germline V gene sequence: CDR1 ENHRY, CDR2 SYGVKD. V was clipped by 2 bases and J by 3 bases, with 8 bases between them. The CDR3 DNA reads TGTGCCATCAGTGAGGGAGGGACCAATCAGCCCCAGCATTTT. Protein sequence: CAISEGGTNQPQHF.

The V and J genes are TRBV11-3 and TRBJ1-2; D not certain. Trimming stripped 1 base from V and 4 bases from J, with 7 bases between. This CDR3 has 13 residues. Germline CDR1 is SGHNT and CDR2 is YENEEA. The CDR3 nucleotides read TGTGCCAGCAGCTTAGGGGAGACCTATGGCTACACCTTC. Translating it yields CASSLGETYGYTF.

This clone occurred a few times. CDR3 DNA: TGCGCCAGCAGCCGAGCAGGGGGCTATAATTCACCCCTCCACTTT. Amino acids: CASSRAGGYNSPLHF. The chain uses TRBV5-1 and TRBJ1-6, with 7 bases identical to TRBD1. The V gene end was trimmed by 4 bases and the J gene end by 3 bases; junction bases not matched to a gene: 4. In germline, CDR1 is SGHRS, CDR2 YFSETQ. The CDR3 has 15 amino acids.

This clone was recorded a few times. The chain uses TRBV29-1 and TRBJ1-2; D remains unclear. V dropped 2 bases and J dropped 7 bases, with 20 bases sitting between them. Germline CDR1 is SQVTM and CDR2 is ANQGSEA. This CDR3 has 15 residues. The CDR3 here is CSVETPRRASGGYTF. The CDR3 coding sequence is TGCAGCGTTGAAACCCCCCGGAGGGCCTCCGGTGGCTACACCTTC.

This chain connects TRBV7-2 to TRBJ2-7; TRBD1 matches 7 bases. The V segment lost 5 bases and the J segment 7 bases; nucleotides outside the gene matches: 17. The CDR3 extends over 16 amino acids. CDR1 is SGHTA and CDR2 is FQGNSA in the germline V gene. CDR3 residues: CASSVAGTAPLGEQYF. The CDR3 DNA reads TGTGCCAGCAGCGTCGCCGGGACAGCCCCTCTGGGAGAGCAGTACTTC. The full variable domain, its missing parts supplied by reference TRBV7-2 and TRBJ2-7, is GAGVSQSPSNKVTEKGKDVELRCDPISGHTALYWYRQSLGQGLEFLIYFQGNSAPDKSGLPSDRFSAERTGGSVSTLTIQRTQQEDSAVYLCASSVAGTAPLGEQYFGPGTRLTVT.

This clone was seen more than once but under ten times. V gene TRBV5-1 combines with J gene TRBJ2-7; weak D call: TRBD1 (6 bases). V was clipped by 2 bases and J by 6 bases, with 15 bases between them. The CDR3 sequence is 14 residues long. Germline V CDR1 and CDR2: SGHRS, YFSETQ. The CDR3 is CASSLVDRLFEQYF. DNA for the CDR3: TGCGCCAGCAGCTTAGTAGACAGGCTCTTCGAGCAGTACTTC.

V gene TRBV7-9 combines with J gene TRBJ1-1; D is unclear. Germline V CDR1 and CDR2: SEHNR, FQNEAQ (reference sequence). Trimming took 6 bases from V and 4 from J, leaving 15 bases between them. The CDR3 contains 14 residues. The CDR3 sequence is CASSRGEGGTEAFF. In DNA, the CDR3 is TGTGCCAGCAGTCGAGGAGAGGGTGGCACTGAAGCTTTCTTT.

The rearrangement uses TRBV6-6 and TRBJ1-2; D is ambiguous. V dropped 0 bases and J dropped 6 bases, with 17 bases sitting between them. Germline loops: CDR1 MNHNY, CDR2 SVGAGI (reference sequence). CDR3 length equals 16 residues. The chain's CDR3 is CASSYSGTAAWDGYTF. DNA of the CDR3: TGTGCCAGCAGTTACTCGGGCACGGCAGCTTGGGATGGCTACACCTTC.

This clone has only one observation. This chain connects TRBV7-9 to TRBJ2-1; D not certain. The ends were cut back, 3 bases at V and 5 bases at J, with 14 bases in the middle. The germline V gene encodes CDR1 SEHNR and CDR2 FQNEAQ (reference sequence). The CDR3 is 15 amino acids. CDR3 in DNA: TGTGCCAGCAGCTTGCAAACAGCCCTAAACAATGAGCAGTTCTTC. Protein sequence: CASSLQTALNNEQFF.

The rearrangement links TRBV6-1 to TRBJ2-7; 7 nucleotides agree with TRBD2. The CDR3 length is 12 residues. The junction had 6 bases not matched to a gene; V was cut back by 8 bases and J by 5 bases. CDR1 MNHNS and CDR2 SASEGT come from the germline V gene. CDR3 DNA sequence: TGTGCCAGCTTCGGCGGGAGAAACGAGCAGTACTTC. Translating it yields CASFGGRNEQYF.

The chain combines TRBV9 with TRBJ2-3; 8 nucleotides align to TRBD2. This CDR3 comprises 14 residues. The germline V gene has CDR1 SGDLS and CDR2 YYNGEE. V was clipped by 4 bases and J by 2 bases; unmatched bases: 3. The CDR3 coding sequence is TGTGCCAGCAGCCGGGAGGGGTACACAGATACGCAGTATTTT. Protein: CASSREGYTDTQYF.

The rearrangement links TRBV28 to TRBJ2-7, with 8 bases fitting TRBD1. V dropped 4 bases and J dropped 6; count of bases not matched to a gene: 8. The length of the CDR3 is 14 residues. Germline assignment: CDR1 MDHEN and CDR2 SYDVKM. The CDR3 nucleotides read TGTGCCAGCAGTTCCACAGACAGGGGAGCCGAGCAGTACTTC. Its translation is CASSSTDRGAEQYF.

This clone was detected a few times. The rearrangement uses TRBV25-1 and TRBJ1-3; D remains ambiguous. Germline loops: CDR1 MGHDK, CDR2 SYGVNS. This CDR3 has 14 residues. V was shortened by 5 bases and J by 0 bases, with 8 bases between the two germline ends. The CDR3 spells CASSFGVSGNTIYF. The CDR3 DNA is TGTGCCAGCAGTTTCGGGGTCTCTGGAAACACCATATATTTT.

Only a few counts were recorded for this clone. This chain links TRBV5-1 with TRBJ1-1; 7 bases map to TRBD1. The ends lost 4 bases at V and 1 base at J; junction bases unmatched: 7. The CDR3 has 15 amino acids. Germline V gene data show CDR1 as SGHRS and CDR2 as YFSETQ. The CDR3 loop is CASSQEGGTNTEAFF. The CDR3, as DNA: TGCGCCAGCAGCCAGGAAGGGGGCACGAACACTGAAGCTTTCTTT.

The chain combines TRBV19 with TRBJ1-2, with 11 bases aligning to TRBD1. There are 13 residues in the CDR3. The V and J ends lost 4 bases and 8 bases, in that order; junction bases with no gene match: 3. Germline lookup yields CDR1 LNHDA and CDR2 SQIVND (reference sequence). CDR3 protein: CASSRGQGGGYTF. CDR3 bases: TGTGCCAGTAGTAGGGGACAGGGGGGCGGCTACACCTTC.

CDR3 DNA: TGCGCCAGCAGTTTAGGTGGGGGGGTTGAAGCTTTCTTT. Translation: CASSLGGGVEAFF. The chain carries TRBV5-1 and TRBJ1-1, with D perhaps matching TRBD1 (5 bases). Trimming shortened V by 5 bases and J by 7 bases, and 15 bases separated the two germline ends. CDR3 size: 13 residues. In germline, CDR1 is SGHRS, CDR2 YFSETQ.

The V and J genes are TRBV5-4 and TRBJ2-5; 10 nucleotides line up with TRBD1. Gene TRBJ2-7 matches the end of the DNA better, so the J call may be wrong. The germline CDR1 and CDR2 sequences are SGHNT and YYREEE (reference sequence). The CDR3 sequence is 18 residues long. As DNA, the CDR3 is TGTGCCAGCAGCGAGGGAGGATGGTCGGGACAGGGGTCCGACGAGCAGTACTTC. This gives the protein CASSEGGWSGQGSDEQYF.

This chain uses TRBV9 with TRBJ2-5; 8 bases are a match to TRBD1. The length of the CDR3 is 14 residues. J was trimmed by 5 bases and V by 2 bases; bases with no gene match: 5. In germline, CDR1 is SGDLS, CDR2 YYNGEE. The chain's CDR3 is CASSVRGQGETQYF. The DNA for the CDR3 is TGTGCCAGCAGCGTCAGGGGGCAAGGGGAGACCCAGTACTTC.

This chain joins TRBV6-5 and TRBJ1-2, with D maybe TRBD1 (6 bases). Germline V gene sequence: CDR1 MNHEY, CDR2 SVGAGI. The V gene lost 0 bases and the J gene lost 8 bases, with 13 bases spanning the gap. The CDR3 has 14 amino acids. CDR3 in DNA: TGTGCCAGCAGTTACTCGCGGGGGGCCGGGGGCTACACCTTC. Protein: CASSYSRGAGGYTF.

This clone was observed a few times. This chain links TRBV18 with TRBJ1-1; a possible D gene is TRBD1 (6 bases). V gave up 5 bases and J gave up 1 base, with 8 bases separating them. The CDR3 covers 13 residues. Germline V CDR1 and CDR2: KGHSH, LQKENI. CDR3 nucleotide sequence: TGTGCCAGCTCAGGACAGCGGAACACTGAAGCTTTCTTT. It codes for CASSGQRNTEAFF.

The V gene is TRBV5-8, the J gene TRBJ2-3, with 11 bases that match TRBD2. Germline V gene lookup returns CDR1 SGHTS and CDR2 YDEGEE. V was clipped by 3 bases and J by 1 base; unmatched bases: 10. The CDR3 has 18 amino acids. CDR3 bases: TGTGCCAGCAGCTCCCTAGCGGGGGGTGTTCTAGGCACAGATACGCAGTATTTT. The encoded protein is CASSSLAGGVLGTDTQYF.

V usage is TRBV6-1 and J usage is TRBJ1-4; 10 bases align to TRBD1. CDR1 is MNHNS, CDR2 SASEGT, per germline. This CDR3 comprises 13 residues. V lost 4 bases, J lost 7 bases, and 0 bases stayed unmatched. The DNA of the CDR3 is TGTGCCAGCAGTGGACAGGGGGCTGAAAAACTGTTTTTT. Translated, it gives CASSGQGAEKLFF.

The chain uses TRBV2 and TRBJ1-5; D not certain. The CDR3 spans 13 residues. CDR1 and CDR2 (germline): SNHLY, FYNNEI. V lost 8 bases to trimming and J lost 7 bases, with 15 bases between them. DNA of the CDR3: TGTGCCAGCCGCGCTCTGGGCATCCAGCCCCAGCATTTT. Translation gives CASRALGIQPQHF.

V is TRBV6-5 and J is TRBJ1-1; TRBD1 aligns across 10 bases. Losses at the gene ends were 5 bases for V and 7 bases for J; bases not matched to a gene: 10. CDR1 is MNHEY, CDR2 SVGAGI, per germline. The CDR3 contains 15 residues. CDR3 bases: TGTGCCAGCAGTCAAATCCGGGACAGGGGAAATGAAGCTTTCTTT. Amino acids: CASSQIRDRGNEAFF.

The rearrangement uses TRBV30 and TRBJ2-3; 10 nucleotides match TRBD2. This CDR3 region has 17 residues. Germline trimming cut 0 bases from V and 6 bases from J; bases unmatched to any gene: 12. The V gene's germline CDR1 is GTSNPN and CDR2 SVGIG (reference sequence). The DNA of the CDR3 is TGTGCCTGGAGTGTACACAGAACTAGCGGGGCAGGGGATACGCAGTATTTT. Translating it yields CAWSVHRTSGAGDTQYF.

This clone was recorded a few times. The chain joins TRBV29-1 to TRBJ1-1, with D tentatively TRBD1 (5 bases). Trimming took off 8 bases at V and 6 bases at J, with 7 bases between the two ends. The CDR3 is made up of 9 amino acids. Germline V gene sequence: CDR1 SQVTM, CDR2 ANQGSEA. CDR3 in DNA: TGCAGCCCGGGGGCTGAAGCTTTCTTT. It codes for CSPGAEAFF.

This clone was found once. V usage is TRBV5-6 and J usage is TRBJ1-3; D is uncertain. CDR1 is SGHDT, CDR2 YYEEEE, per germline. V shed 4 bases and J shed 3 bases, with 11 bases lying between them. The CDR3 extends over 14 amino acids. CDR3 sequence: CASSSAAFGNTIYF. The CDR3 region has the DNA TGTGCCAGCAGCAGCGCGGCATTTGGAAACACCATATATTTT.

V usage is TRBV10-2 and J usage is TRBJ1-5, with TRBD1 matching 10 bases. There are 17 residues in the CDR3. CDR1 and CDR2 from the germline V gene are WSHSY and SAAADI. Unmatched junction bases numbered 11, after V lost 4 bases and J lost 5 bases. CDR3 sequence: CASSGGQGSPAHQPQHF. As DNA, the CDR3 is TGCGCCAGCAGTGGGGGACAGGGGAGTCCAGCCCATCAGCCCCAGCATTTT.

This sequence joins TRBV28 and TRBJ1-5; 10 nucleotides agree with TRBD1. After removal of 5 bases from V and 3 bases from J, the junction contained 13 bases not matched to a gene. CDR3 length equals 18 residues. Germline CDR1 is MDHEN and CDR2 is SYDVKM. The chain's CDR3 is CASSGSWGTGVVNQPQHF. The DNA of the CDR3 is TGTGCCAGCAGTGGATCGTGGGGGACAGGGGTGGTCAATCAGCCCCAGCATTTT.